The source of this T cell receptor beta chain is a study of vaccination and CD4 T cells after COVID-19 (dated by TCRdb to 2022 to 2024). Regarding the research as a whole: Convalescent patients had a positive SARS-CoV-2 result on nasal swab PCR, and of these patients, 8 or 9 had mild disease and one had severe disease. The convalescent cohort comprised six males and four females, including two Hispanic individuals, seven Caucasians, two Asians and one multiracial person. Participants received two doses of either the Pfizer-BioNTech BNT162b2 vaccine (n=8) or the Moderna mRNA-1273 vaccine (n=2). Post-COVID blood samples were collected from convalescent patients a median of around 96 days after diagnosis, with a range of about 30 to 161 days. Post-vaccine blood samples were taken a median of about 70 days after the second vaccine dose, with a range of about 14 to 241 days. Culture stimuli were overlapping spike peptide pools from SARS-CoV-2 and from the common cold coronaviruses HCoV-NL63, HCoV-OC43 and HCoV-229E. Control cultures used a CEFX viral epitope pool as positive control, an HIV-1 Nef peptide pool as negative control, or no peptide. In around nine COVID-19 convalescent patients and a few infection-naive healthy vaccine recipients, the spike-specific CD4+ TCR repertoire before mRNA vaccination was compared with the repertoire after mRNA vaccination.

Concerning this clonotype: Its antigen target is currently unknown. No base-level quality is on record; no much larger clone is a single base apart.

Library preparation used PCR. TCR sequencing of DNA from cultured CD4+ T cells used the Oncomine TCR Beta short-read assay at the Johns Hopkins FTIC core. The QIAamp micro DNA kit was used to extract genomic DNA from the cultured CD4+ T cells. The Oncomine TCR Beta libraries from cultured CD4+ T cells were pooled using unique dual indexes and then sequenced on an Illumina iSeq 100. The study's processing was this. Non-productive sequences were removed, and CDR3s not starting with C, not ending with F or W, or shorter than 7 amino acids were discarded. Antigen-specific clonotypes were identified with the MANAFEST web application by comparing peptide-stimulated wells with reference and other culture wells. To be called positive, a clone needed an FDR below 0.05, an odds ratio above 5, and a productive frequency above 0.1% in at least two of three replicate wells. Cross-reactive clonotypes were defined as significantly expanded in both SARS-CoV-2 spike wells and at least one common cold coronavirus spike condition. Levenshtein distances (stringdist) and unrooted phylogenetic trees (ape) in R version 3.6.1 were used to assess CDR3 homology. The public reads were run again by TCRdb, first through fastp at Q25 and then through MiXCR, and only productive beta chains were kept. All rows with the same CDR3 protein become a single entry with the most common DNA and genes. The V and J calls were not made by the authors but by TCRdb's processing. In all, the sample holds 17,000 or so distinct CDR3 sequences, and around 31% of those were seen once. Less than 20% of the sample rests with the top ten.

CDR1 and CDR2 are drawn from the germline V gene: MNHEY, SVGEGT. V loses 6 bases of germline sequence and J loses 0 bases, and the interval between the two ends is 6 bases. The CDR3 sequence holds 13 residues, the cysteine and phenylalanine included. Here the CDR3 DNA is all that survives: 39 bases in frame from base 1. The sample's treatment or condition label, in plain terms: approximately 10-day PBMC culture with coronavirus spike peptide pools or control peptides (ViraFEST assay). The ViraFEST assay, used in the study, expanded antigen-specific T cells with peptide pools and then identified the expanded clonotypes through TCR sequencing. The convalescent patients' positive SARS-CoV-2 PCR tests fell between March and December 2020, which was before the Alpha, Beta and Delta variants emerged in the United States. Each well held about 2.2 million PBMCs cultured in IMDM containing approximately 5% human AB serum and roughly 9.7 IU/ml IL-2, with about 9.1 ug/ml peptide pools added. Half of the culture medium was replaced with fresh IL-2-containing medium on days 3 and 7. CD4+ T cells were isolated after about 10 days of culture through negative selection using the EasySep CD4+ T cell isolation kit. Ficoll-Paque Plus gradient centrifugation was used to isolate PBMCs from whole blood, and the isolated PBMCs were then either used fresh or cryopreserved at -140C. Triplicate wells were generally used for each culture condition.

What the study reported, not specific to this receptor: An increase in the median number of SARS-CoV-2-reactive clonotypes from around 20 after infection to about 39 after vaccination was observed, but the change was not found to be significant. In convalescent patients, nearly all vaccine-specific clones (304 of 307) were found to be mono-reactive for SARS-CoV-2 spike rather than cross-reactive with common cold coronaviruses. In convalescent patients, a median 86.3% of post-vaccine SARS-CoV-2-reactive clones were detected only after vaccination, and vaccine-specific priming was suggested by this finding. The study included relatively few convalescent patients and did not analyze early timepoints after natural infection.

Sequencing was carried out using cultured CD4+ T cells from blood. This sequence was found in a human donor with COVID-19. The V gene is TRBV6-2 or TRBV6-3 and the J gene is TRBJ2-1; the D gene lacks a confident call. The CDR3 reads CASRVSSYNEQFF. The nucleotide sequence reads as follows: TGTGCCAGCAGGGTAAGCTCCTACAATGAGCAGTTCTTC.